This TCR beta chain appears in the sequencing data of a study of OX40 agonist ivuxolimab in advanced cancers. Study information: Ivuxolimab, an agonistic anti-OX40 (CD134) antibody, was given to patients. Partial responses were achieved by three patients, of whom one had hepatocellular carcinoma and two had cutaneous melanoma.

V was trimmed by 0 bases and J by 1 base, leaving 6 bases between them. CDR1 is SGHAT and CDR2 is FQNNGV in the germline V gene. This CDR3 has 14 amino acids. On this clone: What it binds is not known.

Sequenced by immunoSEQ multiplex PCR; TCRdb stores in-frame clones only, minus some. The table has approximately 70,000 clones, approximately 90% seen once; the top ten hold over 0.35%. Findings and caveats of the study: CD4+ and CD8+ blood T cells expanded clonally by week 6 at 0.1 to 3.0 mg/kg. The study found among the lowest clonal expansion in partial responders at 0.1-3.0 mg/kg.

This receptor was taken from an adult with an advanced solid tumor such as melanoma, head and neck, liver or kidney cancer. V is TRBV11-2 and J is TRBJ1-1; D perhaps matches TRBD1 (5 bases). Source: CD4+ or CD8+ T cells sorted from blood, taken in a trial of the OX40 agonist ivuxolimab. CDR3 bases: TGTGCCAGCAGCTTAGAGGGGGGGAACACTGAAGCTTTCTTT. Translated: CASSLEGGNTEAFF.